This is a list of T cell receptor beta chains from one sample in a study of a mutant IDH1 vaccine in newly diagnosed glioma. The antigens these receptors bind are not known. This table comes from immunoSEQ multiplex PCR, and its TCRdb copy is limited to in-frame clones, with some not included. The table includes approximately 60,000 clones, less than 90% detected once. The sample consisted of PBMCs, taken from a glioma patient whose treatment included an IDH1 peptide vaccine. The receptors stem from a woman aged 50 to 65 with glioma. Each CDR3 is given with its conserved first and last residue. Each record gives: D gene, V gene, J gene, clone size, CDR3 protein, CDR3 DNA. A D gene is named only where the DNA matches it firmly. Only some rows state a clone size, as once, few, many or a class for expanded clones.

.	TRBV7-2	TRBJ2-3	.	CASSFRGVATDTQYF	TGTGCCAGCAGCTTCAGAGGGGTGGCCACAGATACGCAGTATTTT
.	TRBV11-3	TRBJ1-6	.	CASSSGGGRTYNSPLHF	TGTGCCAGCAGCTCCGGCGGGGGTCGGACCTATAATTCACCCCTCCACTTT
.	TRBV7-9	TRBJ1-6	few	CASSLAPGNSPLHF	TGTGCCAGCAGCTTAGCACCAGGGAATTCACCCCTCCACTTT
.	TRBV27	TRBJ1-2	.	CASSLGANYGYTF	TGTGCCAGCAGTTTAGGGGCGAACTATGGCTACACCTTC
.	TRBV30	TRBJ2-2	.	CAWDTGNTGELFF	TGTGCCTGGGATACAGGGAACACCGGGGAGCTGTTTTTT
.	TRBV27	TRBJ1-4	.	CASSLGLFF	TGTGCCAGCAGTTTGGGGCTGTTTTTT
.	TRBV5-1	TRBJ2-1	.	CASSWSRGRNEQFF	TGCGCCAGCAGCTGGTCGCGGGGTAGGAATGAGCAGTTCTTC
.	TRBV10-3	TRBJ1-5	.	CAISEAGGGQPQHF	TGTGCCATCAGTGAGGCGGGGGGCGGTCAGCCCCAGCATTTT
.	TRBV19	TRBJ1-2	.	CASSPKWGNYGYTF	TGTGCCAGTAGTCCGAAGTGGGGGAACTATGGCTACACCTTC
TRBD2	TRBV7-8	TRBJ2-3	.	CASSSTPGLASDTQYF	TGTGCCAGCAGCTCTACCCCAGGACTAGCGTCAGATACGCAGTATTTT
.	TRBV9	TRBJ1-4	.	CASSPRGVREKLFF	TGTGCCAGCAGCCCCCGGGGGGTAAGGGAAAAACTGTTTTTT
TRBD1	TRBV6-1	TRBJ1-1	.	CASSEQAGGPRTEAFF	TGTGCCAGCAGTGAACAGGCAGGGGGTCCGCGGACTGAAGCTTTCTTT
TRBD1	TRBV27	TRBJ2-7	.	CASTTRTGGYEQYF	TGTGCCAGCACCACACGGACAGGGGGATACGAGCAGTACTTC
.	TRBV5-5	TRBJ1-1	.	CASSLGLDTEAFF	TGTGCCAGCAGCTTGGGCTTAGACACTGAAGCTTTCTTT
.	TRBV7-8	TRBJ1-5	.	CASSRQWGDQPQHF	TGTGCCAGCAGCCGGCAGTGGGGGGATCAGCCCCAGCATTTT
TRBD1	TRBV27	TRBJ1-5	.	CASSSRQGWNQPQHF	TGTGCCAGCAGTTCCCGACAGGGGTGGAATCAGCCCCAGCATTTT
TRBD1	TRBV6-5	TRBJ2-7	few	CASSSQTGVTYF	TGTGCCAGCAGTTCACAGACAGGGGTTACTTACTTC
.	TRBV15	TRBJ2-2	.	CATSRGRANTGELFF	TGTGCCACCAGCAGAGGCAGGGCAAACACCGGGGAGCTGTTTTTT
.	TRBV7-6	TRBJ1-2	few	CARAYRREYGYTF	TGTGCCCGAGCTTACCGCAGGGAGTATGGCTACACCTTC
.	TRBV7-9	TRBJ2-7	.	CASSPPRGPYEQYF	TGTGCCAGCAGCCCCCCCCGGGGGCCCTACGAGCAGTACTTC
.	TRBV27	TRBJ1-4	once	CASSTRGAPNEKLFF	TGTGCCAGCAGTACCCGCGGGGCACCTAATGAAAAACTGTTTTTT
.	TRBV4-2	TRBJ1-5	.	CASSQAGGDNQPQHF	TGTGCCAGCAGCCAAGCCGGGGGGGACAATCAGCCCCAGCATTTT
.	TRBV6-6	TRBJ2-7	.	CASSDSFSYEQYF	TGTGCCAGCAGTGACAGCTTCTCCTACGAGCAGTACTTC
.	TRBV7-7	TRBJ2-2	.	CASSYGQTTGELFF	TGTGCTAGCAGTTACGGACAGACCACCGGGGAGCTGTTTTTT
.	TRBV27	TRBJ1-1	.	CASSLSSSYMNTEAFF	TGTGCCAGCAGTTTATCGAGTAGCTACATGAACACTGAAGCTTTCTTT
.	TRBV10-3	TRBJ1-2	once	CAISEGDNYGYTF	TGTGCCATCAGTGAGGGGGATAACTATGGCTACACCTTC
.	TRBV7-9	TRBJ1-6	.	CASREGSYNSPLHF	TGTGCCAGCAGGGAGGGCTCCTATAATTCACCCCTCCACTTT
.	TRBV6-6	TRBJ2-1	.	CASSVSINEQFF	TGTGCCAGCAGTGTCTCAATCAATGAGCAGTTCTTC
.	TRBV7-9	TRBJ2-3	.	CASSLRQTITPTDTQYF	TGTGCCAGCAGCCTACGACAGACTATAACCCCCACAGATACGCAGTATTTT
.	TRBV7-7	TRBJ2-3	.	CASSLGDGTDTQYF	TGTGCTAGCAGCTTAGGGGACGGCACAGATACGCAGTATTTT
.	TRBV19	TRBJ1-1	.	CASSVTGNTEAFF	TGTGCCAGTAGTGTAACAGGTAACACTGAAGCTTTCTTT
TRBD1	TRBV5-1	TRBJ1-4	.	CASSSGQGNEKLFF	TGCGCCAGCAGCTCGGGACAGGGAAATGAAAAACTGTTTTTT
.	TRBV5-6	TRBJ1-5	once	CASSRQLNPGSPQHF	TGTGCCAGCAGCCGCCAACTTAACCCGGGTTCGCCCCAGCATTTT
.	TRBV5-1	TRBJ1-1	.	CASSLEIGNTEAFF	TGCGCCAGCAGCTTAGAGATTGGTAACACTGAAGCTTTCTTT
.	TRBV29-1	TRBJ1-5	.	CSVVGTGRGPQHF	TGCAGCGTTGTCGGTACGGGGCGAGGGCCCCAGCATTTT
TRBD1	TRBV6-5	TRBJ1-3	.	CASSYGQGVTGNTIYF	TGTGCCAGCAGTTACGGACAGGGAGTAACTGGAAACACCATATATTTT
TRBD1	TRBV28	TRBJ1-6	.	CASSVPGQDSLHF	TGTGCCAGCAGTGTACCGGGACAGGACTCCCTCCACTTT
.	TRBV19	TRBJ1-3	.	CASDSGYGSNTIYF	TGTGCCAGCGACTCAGGGTACGGCTCGAACACCATATATTTT
.	TRBV7-3	TRBJ1-5	.	CASAEQGRQPQHF	TGTGCCAGCGCGGAACAGGGACGTCAGCCCCAGCATTTT
.	TRBV6-1	TRBJ1-2	few	CASSEDGYYGYTF	TGTGCCAGCAGTGAAGATGGATACTATGGCTACACCTTC
TRBD2	TRBV7-2	TRBJ2-7	.	CASSDLAGAYEQYF	TGTGCCAGCAGCGACCTAGCGGGCGCCTACGAGCAGTACTTC
TRBD2	TRBV7-9	TRBJ2-3	.	CATVLAGTGDTQYF	TGTGCCACCGTCTTAGCGGGGACGGGAGATACGCAGTATTTT
.	TRBV7-3	TRBJ1-2	.	CASSLSRATNYGYTF	TGTGCCAGCAGCTTAAGCAGGGCCACTAACTATGGCTACACCTTC
.	TRBV5-6	TRBJ2-7	.	CASSPLGQGRHEQYF	TGTGCCAGCAGCCCGCTGGGGCAGGGGAGACACGAGCAGTACTTC
.	TRBV5-1	TRBJ1-1	.	CASSLGGGRTMNTEAFF	TGCGCCAGCAGCTTGGGAGGAGGCAGGACAATGAACACTGAAGCTTTCTTT
TRBD1	TRBV5-4	TRBJ2-2	.	CASRADRVPGELFF	TGTGCCAGCAGAGCAGACAGGGTCCCCGGGGAGCTGTTTTTT
.	TRBV30	TRBJ2-5	once	CAWLVGGGKTQYF	TGTGCCTGGCTTGTTGGCGGAGGGAAGACCCAGTACTTC
.	TRBV29-1	TRBJ2-4	.	CSVGGGGKPKNIQYF	TGCAGCGTGGGGGGCGGAGGGAAACCCAAAAACATTCAGTACTTC
TRBD2	TRBV19	TRBJ2-5	.	CASSILASGMGETQYF	TGTGCCAGTAGTATTTTGGCTAGCGGGATGGGGGAGACCCAGTACTTC
.	TRBV19	TRBJ1-5	.	CASSIYTNQPQHF	TGTGCCAGTAGTATTTATACGAATCAGCCCCAGCATTTT
.	TRBV7-2	TRBJ1-1	few	CASRTGLNTEAFF	TGTGCCAGCAGGACCGGACTAAACACTGAAGCTTTCTTT